The following is a TCR beta chain sequence with its context. This specimen belongs to a study of CD8+CD57+ T cells in acquired aplastic anemia. This CDR3 comprises 13 residues. The junction had 6 bases not matched to a gene; V was cut back by 8 bases and J by 4 bases. Patients selected for sequencing had displayed CD8+CD57+ cell expansion by flow cytometry. Genomic DNA acted as the template from which TCR beta VDJ combination and CDR3 sequence profiling were carried out. TCRdb fed the reads into MiXCR, producing one record per CDR3 protein. The table has hundreds of thousands of distinct CDR3 sequences, around 33% seen once.

The chain links TRBV12-3 or TRBV12-4 to TRBJ2-7; 9 nucleotides match TRBD1. Sequences were obtained from sorted CD4+, CD8+, or CD8+CD57+ T cells (not recorded which) from PBMCs. The TCR comes from a human donor with aplastic anemia. The CDR3 region is CASGTGLSYEQYF. CDR3 in DNA: TGTGCCAGCGGGACAGGGCTTAGTTACGAGCAGTACTTC.